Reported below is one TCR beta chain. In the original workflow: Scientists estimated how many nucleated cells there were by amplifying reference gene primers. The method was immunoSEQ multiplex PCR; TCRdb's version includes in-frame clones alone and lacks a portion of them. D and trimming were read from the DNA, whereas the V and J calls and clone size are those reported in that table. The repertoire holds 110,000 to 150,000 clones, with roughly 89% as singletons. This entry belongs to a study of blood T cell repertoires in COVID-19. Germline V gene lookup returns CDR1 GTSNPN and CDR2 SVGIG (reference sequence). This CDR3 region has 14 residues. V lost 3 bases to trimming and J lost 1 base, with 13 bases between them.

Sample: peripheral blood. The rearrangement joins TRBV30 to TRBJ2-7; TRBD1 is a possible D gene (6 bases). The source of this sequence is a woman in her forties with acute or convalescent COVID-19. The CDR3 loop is CAWSPVGGSYEQYF. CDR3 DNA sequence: TGTGCCTGGAGCCCCGTAGGGGGATCCTACGAGCAGTACTTC. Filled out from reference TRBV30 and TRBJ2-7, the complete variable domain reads SQTIHQWPATLVQPVGSPLSLECTVEGTSNPNLYWYRQAAGRGLQLLFYSVGIGQISSEVPQNLSASRPQDRQFILSSKKLLLSDSGFYLCAWSPVGGSYEQYFGPGTRLTVT.